The clone carrying this T cell receptor (beta chain) appeared a few times. This sample is drawn from a study of T-cell reconstitution after alpha-beta-depleted transplantation in children. Germline CDR1 reads SGHRS; CDR2 reads YFSETQ. The CDR3 contains 13 residues. Trimming removed 4 bases from V and 4 bases from J, with 9 bases in between. Unique molecular identifiers were used in preparing the TCRbeta library. Via MiXCR, TCRdb re-called the PCR reads, giving one row per CDR3 protein. The top ten clones hold about 45% of a sample with over 200,000 distinct CDR3 sequences, more than 15% of them seen once.

The chain employs TRBV5-1 and TRBJ2-1; D possibly corresponds to TRBD2 (5 bases). Source: PBMCs, mostly from graft donor cells, taken 360 days after TCRalphabeta/CD19-depleted stem cell transplant. This clonotype was obtained from a male patient between 2 and 15 years old who had a stem cell transplant for acute lymphoblastic leukemia, so the T cells may come from the graft donor. The CDR3 protein is CASSGERYNEQFF. CDR3 in DNA: TGCGCCAGCAGCGGGGAGCGGTACAATGAGCAGTTCTTC.